One and the same sample provided the 25 T cell receptor beta chains below, sequenced in a study of PD-L1 blockade in urothelial cancer. Measured with immunoSEQ multiplex PCR; TCRdb has only the in-frame clones, and not every one. Of approximately 26,000 clones in the sample, 75% to 90% were seen once. The sample in question was PBMCs, obtained around atezolizumab (anti-PD-L1) treatment. Receptor source: a man aged 55 to 70 with urothelial cancer.

The rearrangement links TRBV7-9 to TRBJ2-7; TRBD2 matches 9 bases. Trimming at V came to 7 bases and at J to 3 bases, leaving 13 bases not matched to a gene. The germline V gene has CDR1 SEHNR and CDR2 FQNEAQ (reference sequence). This CDR3 is built from 16 residues. In DNA form, the CDR3 reads TGTGCCAGCACCCTCGTCGGCGGGAGGGGCGGCTACGAGCAGTACTTC. This gives the protein CASTLVGGRGGYEQYF.

CDR3 bases: TGCGCCAGCAGCTTGGGTGGGACAGGGGGCGTACCAGATACGCAGTATTTT. Its translation: CASSLGGTGGVPDTQYF. This chain joins TRBV5-1 and TRBJ2-3; 12 nucleotides align to TRBD1. Germline V gives CDR1 SGHRS, CDR2 YFSETQ. The CDR3 contains 17 residues. Losses at the gene ends were 0 bases for V and 4 bases for J; bases not matched to a gene: 6.

The chain carries TRBV15 and TRBJ2-7; D unresolved. Per germline, CDR1 LNHNV and CDR2 YYDKDF (reference sequence). Trimming took off 5 bases at V and 4 bases at J, with 9 bases between the two ends. The CDR3 is 12 residues long. The CDR3 DNA reads as TGTGCCACCAGCTCAGTCGGGTACGAGCAGTACTTC. Translated: CATSSVGYEQYF.

The chain employs TRBV5-1 and TRBJ1-3, with D possibly TRBD1 on 6 matching bases. The CDR3 consists of 15 residues. Deletions cut 2 bases from V and 2 bases from J, with 11 bases between. From germline, CDR1 is SGHRS and CDR2 YFSETQ. In DNA, the CDR3 is TGCGCCAGCAGCTTTTTGTCAGGGGCTGGAAACACCATATATTTT. This codes for CASSFLSGAGNTIYF.

The V and J genes are TRBV5-1 and TRBJ2-7; 8 bases align to TRBD2. V shed 5 bases and J 6 bases; nucleotides not matched to a gene: 19. The CDR3 loop spans 17 amino acids. Germline loops: CDR1 SGHRS, CDR2 YFSETQ. The CDR3 region has the DNA TGCGCCAGCAGTGGGGTAGCGGGAACACGTCGGCAGATCGAGCAGTACTTC. Amino acids: CASSGVAGTRRQIEQYF. The full variable domain, in which reference TRBV5-1 and TRBJ2-7 provide the parts outside the CDR3, is KAGVTQTPRYLIKTRGQQVTLSCSPISGHRSVSWYQQTPGQGLQFLFEYFSETQRNKGNFPGRFSGRQFSNSRSEMNVSTLELGDSALYLCASSGVAGTRRQIEQYFGPGTRLTVT.

The V gene is TRBV6-6, the J gene TRBJ1-6; 8 bases match TRBD1. Germline lookup yields CDR1 MNHNY and CDR2 SVGAGI (reference sequence). This CDR3 is 15 amino acids long. Trimming took 0 bases from V and 8 from J; bases not matched to a gene: 3. CDR3 amino acids: CASSYSTGDYSPLHF. In DNA form, the CDR3 reads TGTGCCAGCAGTTACTCGACAGGGGATTATTCACCCCTCCACTTT.

The chain couples TRBV18 to TRBJ2-5; possibly TRBD2 for D (6 bases). This CDR3 is built from 16 residues. Trimming removed 0 bases from V and 4 bases from J, with 15 bases in between. CDR1 is KGHSH and CDR2 is LQKENI in the germline V gene. In DNA, the CDR3 is TGTGCCAGCTCACCACCAGGAGGGCTAACGGGAGAGACCCAGTACTTC. It specifies CASSPPGGLTGETQYF.

The CDR3 DNA reads as TGTGCCACCAGCAGAGAAGACAGGGGAAACACCATATATTTT. It yields the protein CATSREDRGNTIYF. The genes are TRBV15 and TRBJ1-3; TRBD1 might be the D (6 bases). The V and J ends lost 0 bases and 4 bases respectively, with 7 bases between them. Germline-derived CDR1 and CDR2 are LNHNV and YYDKDF (reference sequence). The CDR3 is 14 amino acids.

The genes are TRBV27 and TRBJ2-7; 8 bases are shared with TRBD1. Germline V gene sequence: CDR1 MNHEY, CDR2 SMNVEV (reference sequence). The CDR3 is made up of 16 amino acids. J lost 6 bases, V lost 4 bases, and 14 bases had no gene match. The chain's CDR3 is CASSSSPGTGKTEQYF. For the CDR3, the DNA is TGTGCCAGCAGTTCTTCTCCCGGGACAGGCAAAACCGAGCAGTACTTC.

This rearrangement joins TRBV19 to TRBJ1-2; 9 bases are a match to TRBD1. Germline trimming cut 4 bases from V and 1 base from J; bases unmatched to any gene: 13. CDR3 size: 18 residues. Germline V gene data show CDR1 as LNHDA and CDR2 as SQIVND (reference sequence). CDR3 DNA sequence: TGTGCCAGTAGTAACCCCTACAGGGGGCGAATCTTTAACTATGGCTACACCTTC. Translation gives CASSNPYRGRIFNYGYTF.

This chain uses TRBV5-4 with TRBJ2-7, with 7 bases aligning to TRBD1. Per germline, CDR1 SGHNT and CDR2 YYREEE (reference sequence). Losses at the gene ends were 4 bases for V and 0 bases for J; bases not matched to a gene: 4. The length of the CDR3 is 14 residues. CDR3 residues: CASSTRQGSYEQYF. CDR3 DNA: TGTGCCAGCAGCACCCGACAGGGCTCCTACGAGCAGTACTTC.

CDR3 amino acids: CASTHLSSGASYEQYF. In DNA form, the CDR3 reads TGTGCCAGCACCCACTTAAGTTCAGGGGCCTCCTACGAGCAGTACTTC. V is TRBV27 and J is TRBJ2-7; D is perhaps TRBD1 (6 bases). Trimming shortened V by 7 bases and J by 0 bases, and 19 bases separated the two germline ends. The germline V gene has CDR1 MNHEY and CDR2 SMNVEV (reference sequence). The CDR3 consists of 16 residues.

This clone was counted a few times. V usage is TRBV30 and J usage is TRBJ2-5; D is perhaps TRBD1 (6 bases). The length of the CDR3 is 14 residues. V gave up 0 bases and J gave up 5 bases, with 13 bases separating them. Germline assignment: CDR1 GTSNPN and CDR2 SVGIG (reference sequence). The CDR3 region is CAWSVGGASETQYF. The CDR3 nucleotides read TGTGCCTGGAGTGTTGGGGGCGCGTCTGAGACCCAGTACTTC.

This chain connects TRBV6-1 to TRBJ1-2, with 11 nucleotides matching TRBD1. Trimming cost V 5 bases and J 5 bases; bases outside gene matches: 4. Germline values: CDR1 MNHNS, CDR2 SASEGT. The length of the CDR3 is 14 residues. CDR3 region: CASSPGQGVYGYTF. The CDR3 DNA reads TGTGCCAGCAGTCCGGGACAGGGGGTTTATGGCTACACCTTC.

This clone came up a few times. The chain is built from TRBV29-1 and TRBJ2-2, with D hard to call. Trimming cost V 4 bases and J 1 base, with 4 bases left between them. This CDR3 contains 12 residues. CDR1 and CDR2 (germline): SQVTM, ANQGSEA. The CDR3 reads CSVAVNTGELFF. CDR3 sequence (DNA): TGCAGCGTTGCGGTGAACACCGGGGAGCTGTTTTTT.

The table lists this clone with a few counts. This chain connects TRBV7-6 to TRBJ1-1, with a tentative D call TRBD1 (5 bases). This CDR3 has 13 amino acids. Germline-derived CDR1 and CDR2 are SGHVS and FNYEAQ. Deletions cut 2 bases from V and 5 bases from J, with 9 bases between. Here the CDR3 reads CASSLREGTEAFF. In DNA, the CDR3 is TGTGCCAGCAGCTTAAGGGAGGGGACTGAAGCTTTCTTT.

This clone has just one count. This sequence joins TRBV9 and TRBJ2-7; no definite D call. CDR1 is SGDLS, CDR2 YYNGEE, per germline. The V end was cut by 0 bases, the J end by 2 bases, with 12 bases between. The CDR3 runs to 15 residues. Here the CDR3 DNA reads TGTGCCAGCAGCGTAGGGATCGCCAGCGCCTACGAGCAGTACTTC. Residues: CASSVGIASAYEQYF.

The chain recombines TRBV11-2 with TRBJ2-5; D remains ambiguous. CDR1 and CDR2 from the germline V gene are SGHAT and FQNNGV. V dropped 1 base and J dropped 1 base, with 4 bases sitting between them. The CDR3 contains 13 residues. This CDR3 reads CASSLGVQETQYF. Here the CDR3 DNA reads TGTGCCAGCAGCTTAGGAGTCCAAGAGACCCAGTACTTC.

This clone has a single count. CDR3 nucleotide sequence: TGTGCCAGCAGCTTGCGTGTGGCAATCAAGGGGGAAAAACTGTTTTTT. It codes for CASSLRVAIKGEKLFF. The chain uses TRBV5-6 and TRBJ1-4; D is perhaps TRBD1 (5 bases). The germline CDR1 and CDR2 sequences are SGHDT and YYEEEE. The CDR3 sequence is 16 residues long. The V end was cut by 1 base, the J end by 8 bases, with 18 bases between. The variable domain in full, completed from reference TRBV5-6 and TRBJ1-4, reads DAGVTQSPTHLIKTRGQQVTLRCSPKSGHDTVSWYQQALGQGPQFIFQYYEEEERQRGNFPDRFSGHQFPNYSSELNVNALLLGDSALYLCASSLRVAIKGEKLFFGSGTQLSVL.

By sample share, this clone is medium-sized. The rearrangement joins TRBV19 to TRBJ1-1; D call uncertain. CDR1 and CDR2 (germline): LNHDA, SQIVND (reference sequence). The CDR3 length is 14 residues. V lost 4 bases, J lost 1 base, and 10 bases lay in between. This CDR3 reads CASSTGLPNTEAFF. For the CDR3, the DNA is TGTGCCAGTAGTACGGGTCTCCCGAACACTGAAGCTTTCTTT.

This rearrangement joins TRBV7-3 to TRBJ1-1, with a possible D match to TRBD1 (5 bases). The CDR3 is 15 amino acids. The germline gives CDR1 SGHTA, CDR2 FQGTGA. V was shortened by 1 base and J by 2 bases, with 11 bases between the two germline ends. The CDR3 here is CASSLNGGSNTEAFF. In DNA form, the CDR3 reads TGTGCCAGCAGCTTAAACGGGGGGTCTAACACTGAAGCTTTCTTT.

The chain is built from TRBV9 and TRBJ1-6; D ambiguous. Deletions cut 0 bases from V and 7 bases from J, with 5 bases between. The V gene's germline CDR1 is SGDLS and CDR2 YYNGEE. The CDR3 contains 13 residues. DNA of the CDR3: TGTGCCAGCAGCGTAGATCAGAATTCACCCCTCCACTTT. Its protein is CASSVDQNSPLHF.

The chain carries TRBV5-1 and TRBJ2-5; D might be TRBD1 or TRBD2, each matching 5 bases. The V and J ends lost 4 bases and 1 base respectively, with 14 bases between them. Germline values: CDR1 SGHRS, CDR2 YFSETQ. The CDR3 is 15 residues long. The CDR3 spells CASSLGVQLQETQYF. Here the CDR3 DNA reads TGCGCCAGCAGCCTGGGGGTACAGCTCCAAGAGACCCAGTACTTC. The full variable domain, in which reference TRBV5-1 and TRBJ2-5 provide the parts outside the CDR3, is KAGVTQTPRYLIKTRGQQVTLSCSPISGHRSVSWYQQTPGQGLQFLFEYFSETQRNKGNFPGRFSGRQFSNSRSEMNVSTLELGDSALYLCASSLGVQLQETQYFGPGTRLLVL.

A few counts support this clone. The chain employs TRBV4-1 and TRBJ1-5; D is uncertain. Germline lookup yields CDR1 MGHRA and CDR2 YSYEKL. With 1 base removed from V and 7 bases from J, the gap between germline ends came to 14 bases. The length of the CDR3 is 15 residues. For the CDR3, the DNA is TGCGCCAGCAGCCAAGCTGGCGGGCCCGTGCAGCCCCAGCATTTT. Its translation: CASSQAGGPVQPQHF.

This chain joins TRBV5-1 and TRBJ1-5, with D possibly matching TRBD1 (5 bases). The germline V gene has CDR1 SGHRS and CDR2 YFSETQ. CDR3 length: 15 residues. V gave up 0 bases and J gave up 7 bases, with 14 bases separating them. CDR3 nucleotide sequence: TGCGCCAGCAGCTTGGAGGCAGGGAGGGAACAGCCCCAGCATTTT. Protein: CASSLEAGREQPQHF.